This T cell receptor (beta chain) derives from a study of human T cells and chemical hapten exposure. Overall study: There were weekly diphenylcyclopropenone doses to the scalp for patients throughout the roughly 22-week study.

TCRdb re-called the RACE reads through MiXCR, storing one row per CDR3 protein. This sample yields fewer than 400,000 distinct CDR3 sequences, of which around 7% are seen a single time; 8.4% belongs to the top ten. Study-wide results and caveats: Sensitizing to DPC left TCRs with a frequency above 1 in 1000 unaltered. Expanded TCR counts at PT1 were positively correlated with the patch test score.

The germline CDR1 and CDR2 sequences are SQVTM and ANQGSEA. CDR3 length equals 15 residues. With 5 bases clipped from V and 0 bases from J, the junction kept 4 bases outside the gene matches. Time point in this sample: patch test 1, 2 weeks after DPC sensitization. Treatment indicated: therapeutic diphenylcyclopropenone sensitization with weekly scalp DPC. At patch-test visits, sampling came before the patch test. Notes on this clonotype: Its matching antigen is unknown.

The chain recombines TRBV29-1 with TRBJ1-3; 10 nucleotides line up with TRBD1. The TCR sequence derives from a woman younger than 35 with alopecia areata. Some clones in this sample may be carry-over from other donors' samples. The sample consisted of whole blood, taken in connection with sensitization to the hapten diphenylcyclopropenone (DPC). CDR3 region: CSVRGQGTSGNTIYF. The CDR3 DNA is TGCAGCGTTAGGGGACAGGGGACCTCTGGAAACACCATATATTTT.